This record looks at one TCR beta chain sequence and its context. The antigen is undetermined. The data originate from a study of shared clonotypes between healthy human individuals. General study points: Non-shared clonotypes showed lower generation probabilities than clonotypes common to all four donors.

Germline-derived CDR1 and CDR2 are MNHNS and SASEGT. The J segment lost 3 bases and the V segment lost 6 bases, leaving 2 bases of the junction unmatched. The CDR3 is 12 amino acids. This table comes from immunoSEQ multiplex PCR, and its TCRdb copy is limited to in-frame clones, with some not included. The sample contains fewer than 700,000 clones, roughly 96% of which appear only once. CD8 cells classed as naive were CD45RO-negative and positively selected for CCR7, excluding terminally differentiated effector memory CD45RA+ cells. The receptor was isolated from a woman aged 25-40 years in good health. The genes are TRBV6-1 and TRBJ2-7; 7 nucleotides agree with TRBD1. The sequenced sample was naive CD8+ T cells sorted from blood. The CDR3 loop reads CASRGTDYEQYF. The CDR3 DNA is TGTGCCAGCAGAGGGACAGACTACGAGCAGTACTTC.